The source of this TCR beta chain is a study of CD8+ T cells in alopecia areata. Study as a whole: Among treated patients, oral tofacitinib was administered at 5 to 10 mg twice daily.

Turning to this clone: Its antigen is not known.

This CDR3 has 18 residues. Trimming removed 4 bases from V and 2 bases from J, with 21 bases in between. Germline V gene lookup returns CDR1 SGHAT and CDR2 FQNNGV. General observations from the study: Scalp sample data also include resident alphabeta T cells from normal skin.

Sorting of PBMCs yielded the CD4+ and CD8+ T cells. TCR sequencing used cDNA made by reverse transcription of extracted RNA. Using immunoSEQ multiplex PCR, the repertoire was profiled, and TCRdb retains in-frame clones only, with some absent. The table lists 200,000 or so clones, 50% to 60% of them singletons, with approximately 0.5% in the top ten. V usage is TRBV11-2 and J usage is TRBJ2-1; D gene unclear. The receptor was isolated from a human donor with alopecia areata. The sample in question was CD4+ T cells sorted from blood, obtained at week 0. In DNA form, the CDR3 reads TGTGCCAGCAGCTCCAACTTATATTCGGCGAATACCTACAATGAGCAGTTCTTC. Its protein is CASSSNLYSANTYNEQFF. Full variable domain (rest looked up from reference TRBV11-2 and TRBJ2-1): EAGVAQSPRYKIIEKRQSVAFWCNPISGHATLYWYQQILGQGPKLLIQFQNNGVVDDSQLPKDRFSAERLKGVDSTLKIQPAKLEDSAVYLCASSSNLYSANTYNEQFFGPGTRLTVL.